This T cell receptor beta chain stems from a study of blood T cell repertoires in COVID-19. Study details: The analysed material was cDNA or gDNA that came from T cells, B-cell-depleted T cells, or PBMCs.

In the authors' methods: Amplifying reference gene primers gave estimates of nucleated cell counts. The protocol was immunoSEQ multiplex PCR, while the TCRdb copy is restricted to in-frame clones and leaves out a portion. D and trimming were read from the DNA, whereas the V and J calls and clone size are those reported in that table. The sample records approximately 240,000 clones, roughly four fifths being singletons. CDR3 length: 18 residues. Trimming at V came to 8 bases and at J to 3 bases, leaving 13 bases not matched to a gene. Sample: peripheral blood. The rearrangement links TRBV23-1 to TRBJ2-6; 10 bases agree with TRBD1. TRBV23-1 is noted as an ORF with a role that remains uncertain. The receptor comes from a man aged 50 to 60 with acute or convalescent COVID-19. The CDR3 region has the DNA TGCGCCAGCCCCAACCCGGGACAGGGGACATGTGGGGCCAACGTCCTGACTTTC. It encodes CASPNPGQGTCGANVLTF.